This entry lists 28 T cell receptor beta chains sequenced from one sample in a study of blood T cell repertoires in COVID-19. Clones were sequenced by immunoSEQ multiplex PCR, and TCRdb holds only the in-frame ones, with some missing. Among roughly 150,000 clones listed, about 89% were seen once. Input material: peripheral blood. Receptors were obtained from a man in his fifties or sixties with active or convalescent COVID-19.

This chain links TRBV18 with TRBJ1-1; D might be TRBD1 (5 bases). The CDR3 contains 15 residues. Germline lookup yields CDR1 KGHSH and CDR2 LQKENI. V gave up 5 bases and J gave up 6 bases, with 19 bases separating them. This CDR3 reads CASSLSRDLAAEAFF. In nucleotides, the CDR3 is TGTGCCAGCTCATTAAGTAGGGACCTAGCGGCTGAAGCTTTCTTT.

This clone was recorded only once. The V call is TRBV2, the J call TRBJ1-1, with TRBD1 matching 11 bases. CDR1 and CDR2 from the germline V gene are SNHLY and FYNNEI. This CDR3 has 16 amino acids. V lost 1 base to trimming and J lost 9 bases; unmatched junction nucleotides: 10. This CDR3 reads CASSEERTGTGGKAFF. CDR3 nucleotides: TGTGCCAGCAGTGAAGAACGGACCGGGACAGGGGGGAAAGCTTTCTTT.

The chain uses TRBV29-1 and TRBJ2-7, with 11 bases lining up with TRBD2. The germline gives CDR1 SQVTM, CDR2 ANQGSEA. The trim removed 3 bases at V and 5 bases at J, leaving 3 bases unmatched. This CDR3 region has 13 residues. The CDR3 bases are TGCAGCGTTGAGAAGACTAGCGGGAACGAGCAGTACTTC. Amino acid sequence: CSVEKTSGNEQYF.

The rearrangement links TRBV21-1 to TRBJ2-1; the table's D call, TRBD1, was not checked against the DNA. TRBV21-1 is classified as a pseudogene. This CDR3 region has 20 residues. The CDR3 here is CASSKAWGQRTPSSYNEQFF. CDR3 sequence (DNA): TGTGCCAGCAGCAAAGCATGGGGACAGCGAACCCCGAGCTCCTACAATGAGCAGTTCTTC.

The chain combines TRBV7-3 with TRBJ2-1; TRBD2 matches at 7 bases. The CDR3 length is 15 residues. The ends lost 5 bases at V and 2 bases at J; junction bases unmatched: 6. The V gene's germline CDR1 is SGHTA and CDR2 FQGTGA. This chain's CDR3 is CASSPLAEAYNEQFF. The CDR3 nucleotides read TGTGCCAGCAGCCCCCTAGCGGAAGCCTACAATGAGCAGTTCTTC.

This chain links TRBV7-9 with TRBJ2-1; 7 bases map to TRBD2. The germline V gene encodes CDR1 SEHNR and CDR2 FQNEAQ (reference sequence). J was trimmed by 3 bases and V by 5 bases; bases with no gene match: 10. CDR3 length: 16 amino acids. This chain's CDR3 is CASSPPWLADYNEQFF. The CDR3 DNA follows: TGTGCCAGCAGCCCCCCCTGGCTAGCGGACTACAATGAGCAGTTCTTC.

This clone was counted once. The chain carries TRBV5-4 and TRBJ2-7; TRBD1 agrees at 7 bases. The germline CDR1 and CDR2 sequences are SGHNT and YYREEE (reference sequence). V lost 2 bases and J lost 2; bases outside the gene matches: 4. This CDR3 contains 14 residues. The CDR3 is CASSLRTGAYEQYF. The CDR3 nucleotides read TGTGCCAGCAGCTTACGGACAGGTGCCTACGAGCAGTACTTC.

This chain uses TRBV28 with TRBJ1-4, with a tentative D call TRBD1 (5 bases). Germline loops: CDR1 MDHEN, CDR2 SYDVKM. CDR3 length: 15 residues. V dropped 8 bases and J dropped 6 bases, with 19 bases sitting between them. CDR3 bases: TGTGCCAGCCGGGGGTCGCAATGGAGCGATGAAAAACTGTTTTTT. It is translated as CASRGSQWSDEKLFF.

This rearrangement joins TRBV7-9 to TRBJ2-5; D possibly corresponds to TRBD2 (5 bases). The CDR3 is 15 amino acids. V was trimmed by 0 bases and J by 5 bases, leaving 13 bases between them. Germline CDR1 and CDR2: SEHNR and FQNEAQ (reference sequence). This chain's CDR3 is CASSLARPRAETQYF. Written as DNA, the CDR3 is TGTGCCAGCAGCTTAGCGCGTCCGAGGGCCGAGACCCAGTACTTC.

The chain carries TRBV13 and TRBJ1-6; a weak D match, TRBD1 (5 bases). V was cut by 2 bases and J by 7 bases, with 21 bases left in between. The CDR3 has 18 residues. Per germline, CDR1 PRHDT and CDR2 FYEKMQ (reference sequence). The CDR3 nucleotides are TGTGCCAGCAGCTTACTGTATGTTGGGGATGGGGGGAATTCACCCCTCCACTTT. Encoded protein: CASSLLYVGDGGNSPLHF. The full variable domain, in which reference TRBV13 and TRBJ1-6 provide the parts outside the CDR3, is AAGVIQSPRHLIKEKRETATLKCYPIPRHDTVYWYQQGPGQDPQFLISFYEKMQSDKGSIPDRFSAQQFSDYHSELNMSSLELGDSALYFCASSLLYVGDGGNSPLHFGNGTRLTVT.

The chain has TRBV19 and TRBJ2-2, with a possible D match to TRBD1 (5 bases). The V end lost 6 bases, the J end lost 4 bases, and 12 bases lay between the germline ends. CDR3 length: 14 residues. Germline loops: CDR1 LNHDA, CDR2 SQIVND (reference sequence). The CDR3 protein is CASRRQLLTGELFF. The CDR3 DNA is TGTGCCAGTAGGAGACAGTTGCTCACCGGGGAGCTGTTTTTT.

The V gene is TRBV11-3, the J gene TRBJ1-1; no clear D. The V end was cut by 3 bases, the J end by 4 bases, with 12 bases between. This CDR3 is built from 14 residues. CDR1 SGHNT and CDR2 YENEEA come from the germline V gene. The CDR3 DNA is TGTGCCAGCAGCTTTCACTACCTATGCACTGAAGCTTTCTTT. Its translation is CASSFHYLCTEAFF.

This clone has only one observation. The chain uses TRBV6-5 and TRBJ1-2, with 9 bases matching TRBD1. Germline V gives CDR1 MNHEY, CDR2 SVGAGI. CDR3 size: 16 residues. V lost 0 bases to trimming and J lost 0 bases; unmatched junction nucleotides: 2. The CDR3 DNA sequence: TGTGCCAGCAGTTACTCGACAGGGGGTGCTAACTATGGCTACACCTTC. It specifies CASSYSTGGANYGYTF.

In DNA form, the CDR3 reads TGTGCCAGCAGCTTGAGGGGGCGCTCCGAGCAGTACTTC. This translates into CASSLRGRSEQYF. The chain uses TRBV5-6 and TRBJ2-7; 7 nucleotides agree with TRBD1. V gave up 1 base and J gave up 6 bases; unmatched junction bases: 4. The CDR3 is 13 residues long. From germline, CDR1 is SGHDT and CDR2 YYEEEE.

The genes are TRBV5-1 and TRBJ1-4, with D hard to call. The CDR3 length is 14 residues. V was cut by 4 bases and J by 0 bases, with 7 bases left in between. Germline V gene data show CDR1 as SGHRS and CDR2 as YFSETQ. The CDR3 nucleotides are TGCGCCAGCAGCCTTGCAGCAACTAATGAAAAACTGTTTTTT. Its translation is CASSLAATNEKLFF.

The chain recombines TRBV5-6 with TRBJ1-1, with D tentatively TRBD1 (6 bases). V shed 1 base and J shed 8 bases, with 24 bases lying between them. Germline V gives CDR1 SGHDT, CDR2 YYEEEE. This CDR3 contains 17 residues. The CDR3 reads CASSLLGAQNAMKEAFF. CDR3 DNA sequence: TGTGCCAGCAGCTTGTTGGGGGCTCAAAATGCAATGAAGGAAGCTTTCTTT.

The chain joins TRBV3-1 (or the pseudogene TRBV3-2) to TRBJ2-7, with D tentatively TRBD2 (6 bases). Trimming removed 3 bases from V and 5 bases from J, with 20 bases in between. The CDR3 has 16 residues. Germline V gives CDR1 LGHDT, CDR2 YNNKEL (reference sequence). CDR3 sequence: CASSHSPGLLSHEQYF. In DNA form, the CDR3 reads TGTGCCAGCAGCCATTCGCCGGGACTCCTGTCCCACGAGCAGTACTTC.

V gene TRBV20-1 combines with J gene TRBJ1-4, with 7 positions matching TRBD1. The CDR3 runs 11 residues. Germline V gives CDR1 DFQATT, CDR2 SNEGSKA (reference sequence). V was clipped by 6 bases and J by 8 bases; unmatched bases: 3. In DNA form, the CDR3 reads TGCAGTGCCCTGGGACAGGAAAAACTGTTTTTT. It is translated as CSALGQEKLFF.

CDR3 loop: CASSLGGISHGYTF. In DNA form, the CDR3 reads TGTGCCAGCAGCTTAGGAGGCATTTCCCATGGCTACACCTTC. V and J are TRBV7-2 and TRBJ1-2, with unresolved D. The V end lost 1 base, the J end lost 6 bases, and 12 bases lay between the germline ends. This CDR3 spans 14 amino acids. In germline, CDR1 is SGHTA, CDR2 FQGNSA.

The rearrangement uses TRBV7-2 and TRBJ1-1, with 8 nucleotides matching TRBD1. Germline V CDR1 and CDR2: SGHTA, FQGNSA. The CDR3 extends over 14 amino acids. J lost 4 bases, V lost 5 bases, and 6 bases had no gene match. The CDR3 DNA sequence: TGTGCCAGCAGCGAGCAGGGGGCCCGCACTGAAGCTTTCTTT. This gives the protein CASSEQGARTEAFF.

V gene TRBV19 combines with J gene TRBJ2-7, with a weak D call TRBD1 (6 bases). Germline-derived CDR1 and CDR2 are LNHDA and SQIVND (reference sequence). V was shortened by 1 base and J by 3 bases, with 13 bases between the two germline ends. The CDR3 consists of 15 residues. The CDR3, as DNA: TGTGCCAGTAGTATAGCGGACAGAACTGGCTACGAGCAGTACTTC. Translating it yields CASSIADRTGYEQYF.

CDR3 region: CASSRQGTSGRRETQYF. The CDR3, as DNA: TGTGCCAGCAGCCGACAAGGGACTAGCGGGAGACGAGAGACCCAGTACTTC. The chain has TRBV3-1 (or the pseudogene TRBV3-2) and TRBJ2-5; 14 bases are shared with TRBD2. Looked up from germline, CDR1 is LGHDT and CDR2 is YNNKEL (reference sequence). V shed 4 bases, J shed 4 bases, and the junction held 8 bases outside the gene matches. The CDR3 is 17 residues long.

With respect to this clone: Its ends do not fully match the called genes, so a read error is possible. The chain recombines TRBV27 with TRBJ1-1, with TRBD1 as a possible D gene (6 bases). Germline loops: CDR1 MNHEY, CDR2 SMNVEV (reference sequence). The CDR3 length is 14 residues. The CDR3 sequence is CASSLLDRNTEAFF. CDR3 nucleotides: TGTGCCAGCAGCTTATTGGACAGGAACACTGAAGCTTTCTTT.

This chain connects TRBV6-2 or TRBV6-3 to TRBJ2-7; D might be TRBD2 (7 bases). This CDR3 contains 13 residues. V was clipped by 2 bases and J by 6 bases, with 11 bases between them. Germline lookup yields CDR1 MNHEY and CDR2 SVGEGT. Here the CDR3 DNA reads TGTGCCAGCAGTTACGGGGGGGCGGTCGAGCAGTACTTC. Amino acid sequence: CASSYGGAVEQYF.

This clone was seen only a few times. V is TRBV7-9 and J is TRBJ2-7; TRBD2 matches 12 bases. The CDR3 runs to 17 residues. V lost 4 bases and J lost 3; bases outside the gene matches: 10. Germline V gene sequence: CDR1 SEHNR, CDR2 FQNEAQ (reference sequence). CDR3 sequence reads: CASSSGASGRAFYEQYF. The DNA for the CDR3 is TGTGCCAGCAGCTCAGGCGCTAGCGGGAGGGCCTTCTACGAGCAGTACTTC.

This chain connects TRBV19 to TRBJ1-5, with a possible D match to TRBD1 (5 bases). CDR3 length equals 16 residues. The germline CDR1 and CDR2 sequences are LNHDA and SQIVND (reference sequence). Trimming removed 0 bases at V and 3 bases at J, with 12 bases between. CDR3 residues: CASSIDDSSTNQPQHF. The CDR3 bases are TGTGCCAGTAGTATAGACGACAGCTCTACCAATCAGCCCCAGCATTTT.

The V gene is TRBV27, the J gene TRBJ1-4; no reliable D call. Trimming shortened V by 6 bases and J by 4 bases, and 15 bases separated the two germline ends. The CDR3 sequence is 15 residues long. In germline, CDR1 is MNHEY, CDR2 SMNVEV (reference sequence). The CDR3 sequence is CASRSWTGNNEKLFF. DNA of the CDR3: TGTGCCAGCAGATCCTGGACGGGGAATAATGAAAAACTGTTTTTT.

This chain links TRBV30 with TRBJ1-5; possibly TRBD1 for D (5 bases). Germline assignment: CDR1 GTSNPN and CDR2 SVGIG (reference sequence). This CDR3 is 14 amino acids long. Trimming took 5 bases from V and 6 from J, leaving 17 bases between them. The CDR3 nucleotides read TGTGCCTGGGGTCAGGGTATGGGGGGTCAGCCCCAGCATTTT. Protein: CAWGQGMGGQPQHF. The full variable domain, with the rest looked up from reference TRBV30 and TRBJ1-5, is SQTIHQWPATLVQPVGSPLSLECTVEGTSNPNLYWYRQAAGRGLQLLFYSVGIGQISSEVPQNLSASRPQDRQFILSSKKLLLSDSGFYLCAWGQGMGGQPQHFGDGTRLSIL.